These 2 T cell receptor beta chains were all obtained from the same sample, sequenced in a study of cytomegalovirus exposure and HLA in healthy donors. Use of 60 Vbeta and 13 Jbeta primers characterized the PCR. Method: immunoSEQ multiplex PCR; TCRdb's copy keeps in-frame clones and lacks some. Of about 73,000 clones in the sample, less than 80% were seen once. Sequencing input: PBMCs. Receptor source: a woman aged 45-65 years in good health and CMV-seropositive.

J is TRBJ2-1 and V is TRBV11-2; D unclear. CDR3 length equals 11 residues. CDR1 and CDR2 from the germline V gene are SGHAT and FQNNGV. V was cut by 1 base and J by 8 bases, with 3 bases left in between. CDR3 sequence reads: CASSLVDEQFF. The DNA of the CDR3 is TGTGCCAGCAGCTTAGTCGATGAGCAGTTCTTC. The entire variable domain, with the rest obtained from reference TRBV11-2 and TRBJ2-1, is as follows: EAGVAQSPRYKIIEKRQSVAFWCNPISGHATLYWYQQILGQGPKLLIQFQNNGVVDDSQLPKDRFSAERLKGVDSTLKIQPAKLEDSAVYLCASSLVDEQFFGPGTRLTVL.

This chain connects TRBV5-1 to TRBJ2-1; 8 nucleotides agree with TRBD2. The junction had 10 bases not matched to a gene; V was cut back by 7 bases and J by 4 bases. The CDR3 has 15 residues. CDR1 and CDR2 from the germline V gene are SGHRS and YFSETQ. The CDR3 nucleotides are TGCGCCAGCGGACGGGGGGGGGCCGTTTACAATGAGCAGTTCTTC. This sequence encodes CASGRGGAVYNEQFF. The full variable domain, rest sourced from reference TRBV5-1 and TRBJ2-1, is KAGVTQTPRYLIKTRGQQVTLSCSPISGHRSVSWYQQTPGQGLQFLFEYFSETQRNKGNFPGRFSGRQFSNSRSEMNVSTLELGDSALYLCASGRGGAVYNEQFFGPGTRLTVL.